This paragraph covers one T cell receptor (beta chain) sequence. Repertoires were generated with immunoSEQ multiplex PCR, while TCRdb's copy carries only in-frame clones and drops some. The sample shows some 57,000 clones, around 90% of them seen only once. This specimen belongs to a study of T cell changes during pregnancy in multiple sclerosis. V dropped 7 bases and J dropped 4; count of bases not matched to a gene: 6. CDR3 length equals 14 residues. Germline V gene sequence: CDR1 MNHEY, CDR2 SVGAGI. Sequences were derived from peripheral blood, sampled in the first trimester of pregnancy. The chain uses TRBV6-5 and TRBJ2-5, with 10 positions matching TRBD1. This clonotype was obtained from a female donor in good health, enrolled as a control in a pregnancy study. The chain's CDR3 is CASKKDRGVETQYF. The CDR3 DNA reads TGTGCCAGCAAAAAGGACAGGGGGGTAGAGACCCAGTACTTC.